One and the same sample provided the 15 T cell receptor beta chains below, sequenced in a study of blood T cells in healthy people across ages. It was with a sample-barcoded 5' primer and a J-beta primer mix that a second PCR of roughly 6 to 12 cycles was run. From the 5' RACE reads, TCRdb called clonotypes with MiXCR, one entry per CDR3 protein. The top ten clones hold 20% to 25% of a sample with 1.8 million or so distinct CDR3 sequences, 39% of them seen once. Sample: blood. The receptors stem from a human donor in good health.

A few counts support this clonotype. The CDR3 reads CASSFYSTRGDTQYF. Written as DNA, the CDR3 is TGTGCCAGCAGTTTTTATTCGACTAGAGGAGATACGCAGTATTTT. This chain links TRBV12-3 or TRBV12-4 with TRBJ2-3; tentatively, D is TRBD2 (6 bases). Trimming removed 3 bases at V and 5 bases at J, with 15 bases between. The CDR3 is 15 amino acids.

A remark on this clonotype: A read error is likely, as this CDR3 ends without the conserved phenylalanine or tryptophan. The chain uses TRBV5-1 and TRBJ2-7, with TRBD1 identical over 7 bases. Per the germline V gene, CDR1 is SGHRS and CDR2 is YFSETQ. Trimming cost V 7 bases and J 2 bases; bases outside gene matches: 6. This CDR3 region has 13 residues. CDR3 nucleotides: TGCGCCAGCGGATCGACAGGGACCTACGAGCAGTACATC. This encodes CASGSTGTYEQYI.

This rearrangement joins TRBV20-1 to TRBJ1-2, with D perhaps TRBD1 (5 bases). Germline V gene lookup returns CDR1 DFQATT and CDR2 SNEGSKA (reference sequence). Trimming removed 6 bases at V and 2 bases at J, with 13 bases between. The CDR3 extends over 13 amino acids. The CDR3 region has the DNA TGCAGTGCCCGGGGCGGCAAGAACTATGGCTACACCTTC. Its protein is CSARGGKNYGYTF.

Remarks on this clonotype: This may stem from a read error, because a much larger clone lies one nucleotide away. The chain employs TRBV7-2 and TRBJ2-7, with TRBD2 matching 9 bases. Germline V gene lookup returns CDR1 SGHTA and CDR2 FQGNSA. The CDR3 extends over 16 amino acids. This CDR3 reads CASSVAGDTGCYEQYF. The CDR3 DNA is TGTGCCAGCAGCGTAGCGGGGGACACCGGATGCTACGAGCAGTACTTC.

V and J are TRBV24-1 and TRBJ2-1; D is perhaps TRBD1 (5 bases). V was pared by 2 bases and J by 14 bases, with 18 bases between. The CDR3 loop spans 14 amino acids. CDR1 and CDR2 from the germline V gene are KGHDR and SFDVKD. DNA for the CDR3: TGTGCCACCAGTGATTCCTCTGCAGGGTTACGGGAGTTCTTC. It translates to CATSDSSAGLREFF.

The genes are TRBV20-1 and TRBJ2-5, with 9 bases that match TRBD1. J was trimmed by 5 bases and V by 1 base; bases with no gene match: 5. Germline V gives CDR1 DFQATT, CDR2 SNEGSKA (reference sequence). This CDR3 has 14 residues. In DNA, the CDR3 is TGCAGTGCTAGAGTACTTGGGACAGGGGAGACCCAGTACTTC. Protein product: CSARVLGTGETQYF.

This chain joins TRBV20-1 and TRBJ1-1, with TRBD1 matching 7 bases. Germline loops: CDR1 DFQATT, CDR2 SNEGSKA (reference sequence). Losses at the gene ends were 7 bases for V and 2 bases for J; bases not matched to a gene: 10. This CDR3 contains 14 residues. CDR3: CSVLPGQPNTEAFF. The CDR3 DNA reads as TGCAGTGTCCTACCGGGACAGCCAAACACTGAAGCTTTCTTT.

A few counts support this clonotype. The chain carries TRBV11-1 and TRBJ2-5, with 9 bases fitting TRBD1. V shed 8 bases and J 5 bases; nucleotides not matched to a gene: 3. The CDR3 runs 12 residues. CDR1 is SGHAT and CDR2 is FQDESV in the germline V gene (reference sequence). CDR3 in amino acids: CASQGQGETQYF. The CDR3 bases are TGTGCCAGCCAGGGACAGGGCGAGACCCAGTACTTC. Based on the CDR3 plus reference TRBV11-1 and TRBJ2-5, the full variable domain is EAEVAQSPRYKITEKSQAVAFWCDPISGHATLYWYRQILGQGPELLVQFQDESVVDDSQLPKDRFSAERLKGVDSTLKIQPAELGDSAMYLCASQGQGETQYFGPGTRLLVL.

This chain links TRBV4-3 with TRBJ1-6, with D unclear. The germline V gene has CDR1 LGHNA and CDR2 YSLEER. The CDR3 extends over 14 amino acids. V was clipped by 1 base and J by 9 bases, with 10 bases between them. In nucleotides, the CDR3 is TGCGCCAGCAGCCAAGGTTTTGTTAGTTCACCCCTCCACTTT. It specifies CASSQGFVSSPLHF.

This clonotype has only a few counts. For the CDR3, the DNA is TGCAGTGCTATGGCACTAGCCAATGAGCAGTTCTTC. This translates into CSAMALANEQFF. The V gene is TRBV20-1, the J gene TRBJ2-1, with a possible D match to TRBD2 (6 bases). CDR3 length equals 12 residues. The V end lost 4 bases, the J end lost 6 bases, and 10 bases lay between the germline ends. Germline values: CDR1 DFQATT, CDR2 SNEGSKA (reference sequence).

This clonotype has a handful of counts. The CDR3 spells CASSQGGLTEAFF. CDR3 nucleotides: TGTGCCAGCAGCCAAGGCGGACTCACTGAAGCTTTCTTT. The rearrangement links TRBV3-1 to TRBJ1-1; D remains unclear. The CDR3 runs to 13 residues. The ends were cut back, 1 base at V and 4 bases at J, with 7 bases in the middle. Germline assignment: CDR1 LGHDT and CDR2 YNNKEL (reference sequence).

This clonotype came up a few times. One junction end does not reproduce the germline sequence, and a read error may be involved. The genes are TRBV11-2 and TRBJ2-5, with 12 bases aligning to TRBD2. The CDR3 has 16 residues. CDR1 is SGHAT and CDR2 is FQNNGV in the germline V gene. The CDR3 DNA follows: TGTGCCAGTAGCTTACACGGACTAGCGGGATACGAGACCCAGTACTTC. Its protein is CASSLHGLAGYETQYF.

The rearrangement links TRBV29-1 to TRBJ1-2; TRBD1 might be the D (6 bases). Trimming pared 5 bases from V and 0 bases from J, leaving 16 bases between. This CDR3 is built from 15 residues. Germline assignment: CDR1 SQVTM and CDR2 ANQGSEA. CDR3: CSVRTGSGANYGYTF. The DNA for the CDR3 is TGCAGCGTTAGAACAGGGTCAGGAGCTAACTATGGCTACACCTTC.

There are a few counts of this clonotype. The gene calls are TRBV29-1 and TRBJ1-2; weak D call: TRBD1 (5 bases). Trimming took off 6 bases at V and 0 bases at J, with 14 bases between the two ends. The CDR3 totals 14 residues. The germline gives CDR1 SQVTM, CDR2 ANQGSEA. The CDR3, as DNA: TGCAGCGTACAGGAGCCCGAAGCTAACTATGGCTACACCTTC. Its protein product is CSVQEPEANYGYTF.

The chain employs TRBV5-5 and TRBJ1-2, with 8 bases matching TRBD1. CDR1 and CDR2 (germline): SGHKS, YYEKEE (reference sequence). Trimming cost V 6 bases and J 9 bases; bases outside gene matches: 16. This CDR3 contains 15 residues. In nucleotides, the CDR3 is TGTGCCAGCACCGTCCTCCCAGGACAGGGCGTGAGCTACACCTTC. Translated: CASTVLPGQGVSYTF.